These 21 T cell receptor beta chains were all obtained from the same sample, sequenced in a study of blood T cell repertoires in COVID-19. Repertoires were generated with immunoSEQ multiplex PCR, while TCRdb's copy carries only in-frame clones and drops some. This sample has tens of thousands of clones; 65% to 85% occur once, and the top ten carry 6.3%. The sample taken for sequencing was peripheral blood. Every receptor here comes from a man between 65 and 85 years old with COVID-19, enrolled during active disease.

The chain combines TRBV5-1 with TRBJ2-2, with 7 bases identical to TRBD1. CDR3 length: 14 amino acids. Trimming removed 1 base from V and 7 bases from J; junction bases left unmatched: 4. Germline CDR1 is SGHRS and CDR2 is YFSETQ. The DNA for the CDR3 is TGCGCCAGCAGCTTGTCCCAGGGGGTCGGGGAGCTGTTTTTT. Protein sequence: CASSLSQGVGELFF.

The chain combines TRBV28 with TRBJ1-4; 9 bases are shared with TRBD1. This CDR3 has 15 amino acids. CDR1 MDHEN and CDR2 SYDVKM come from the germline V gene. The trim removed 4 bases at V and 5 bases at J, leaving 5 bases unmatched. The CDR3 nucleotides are TGTGCCAGCAGTTCCGCCGGGACAGGGAATGAAAAACTGTTTTTT. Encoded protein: CASSSAGTGNEKLFF.

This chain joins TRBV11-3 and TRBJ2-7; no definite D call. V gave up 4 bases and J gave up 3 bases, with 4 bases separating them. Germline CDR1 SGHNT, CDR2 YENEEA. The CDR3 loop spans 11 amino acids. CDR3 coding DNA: TGTGCCAGCAGCTCTTACTACGAGCAGTACTTC. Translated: CASSSYYEQYF.

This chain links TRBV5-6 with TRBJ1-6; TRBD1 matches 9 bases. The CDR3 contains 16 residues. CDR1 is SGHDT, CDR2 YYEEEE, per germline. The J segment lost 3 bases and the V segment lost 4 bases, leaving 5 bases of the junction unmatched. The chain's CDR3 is CASSVTGGFYNSPLHF. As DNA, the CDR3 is TGTGCCAGCAGCGTGACAGGGGGATTCTATAATTCACCCCTCCACTTT. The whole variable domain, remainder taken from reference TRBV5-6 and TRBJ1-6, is DAGVTQSPTHLIKTRGQQVTLRCSPKSGHDTVSWYQQALGQGPQFIFQYYEEEERQRGNFPDRFSGHQFPNYSSELNVNALLLGDSALYLCASSVTGGFYNSPLHFGNGTRLTVT.

The CDR3 protein is CASSSHTNTEAFF. CDR3 sequence (DNA): TGTGCCAGCAGTTCACACACCAACACTGAAGCTTTCTTT. J is TRBJ1-1 and V is TRBV27; D call uncertain. This CDR3 comprises 13 residues. Germline CDR1 is MNHEY and CDR2 is SMNVEV (reference sequence). Trimming took 4 bases from V and 2 from J, leaving 8 bases between them.

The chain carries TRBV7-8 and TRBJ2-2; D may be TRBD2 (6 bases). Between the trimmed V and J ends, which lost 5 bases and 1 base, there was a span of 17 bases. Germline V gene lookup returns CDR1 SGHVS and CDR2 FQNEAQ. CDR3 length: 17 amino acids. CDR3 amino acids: CASSPQSVRGNTGELFF. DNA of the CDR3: TGTGCCAGCAGCCCACAATCAGTGCGGGGGAACACCGGGGAGCTGTTTTTT.

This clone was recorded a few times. As DNA, the CDR3 is TGTGCCAGCAGTTTAATTGTAGCGAGGGAGCAGTACTTC. Amino acids: CASSLIVAREQYF. The chain couples TRBV12-3 or TRBV12-4 to TRBJ2-7; possible D gene TRBD2, 5 bases. The V gene lost 2 bases and the J gene lost 7 bases, with 12 bases spanning the gap. This CDR3 contains 13 residues.

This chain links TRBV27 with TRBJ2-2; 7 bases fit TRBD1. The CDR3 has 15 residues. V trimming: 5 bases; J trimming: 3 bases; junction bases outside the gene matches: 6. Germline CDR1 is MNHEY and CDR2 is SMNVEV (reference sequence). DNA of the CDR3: TGTGCCAGCAGTAAACCAGGGGGATACACCGGGGAGCTGTTTTTT. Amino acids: CASSKPGGYTGELFF.

This chain's CDR3 is CASSPQDPQGEKLFF. DNA for the CDR3: TGTGCCAGCTCACCCCAGGACCCCCAGGGTGAAAAACTGTTTTTT. The J gene is TRBJ1-4, the V gene TRBV18; tentatively, D is TRBD1 (5 bases). CDR1 KGHSH and CDR2 LQKENI come from the germline V gene. V was cut by 3 bases and J by 7 bases, with 15 bases left in between. CDR3 length equals 15 residues. Full variable domain (outside the CDR3, taken from reference TRBV18 and TRBJ1-4): NAGVMQNPRHLVRRRGQEARLRCSPMKGHSHVYWYRQLPEEGLKFMVYLQKENIIDESGMPKERFSAEFPKEGPSILRIQQVVRGDSAAYFCASSPQDPQGEKLFFGSGTQLSVL.

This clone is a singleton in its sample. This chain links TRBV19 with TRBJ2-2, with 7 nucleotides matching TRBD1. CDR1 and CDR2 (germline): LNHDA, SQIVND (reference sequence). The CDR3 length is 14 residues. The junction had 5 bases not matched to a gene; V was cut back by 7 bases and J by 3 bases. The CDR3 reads CASNEGADTGELFF. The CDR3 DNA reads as TGTGCCAGTAATGAGGGGGCGGACACCGGGGAGCTGTTTTTT.

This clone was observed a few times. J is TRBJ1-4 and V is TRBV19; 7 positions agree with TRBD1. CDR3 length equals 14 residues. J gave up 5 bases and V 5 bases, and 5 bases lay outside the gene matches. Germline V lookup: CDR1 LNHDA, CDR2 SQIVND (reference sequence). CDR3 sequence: CASSVRQGNEKLFF. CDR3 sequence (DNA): TGTGCCAGTAGTGTCAGACAGGGAAATGAAAAACTGTTTTTT.

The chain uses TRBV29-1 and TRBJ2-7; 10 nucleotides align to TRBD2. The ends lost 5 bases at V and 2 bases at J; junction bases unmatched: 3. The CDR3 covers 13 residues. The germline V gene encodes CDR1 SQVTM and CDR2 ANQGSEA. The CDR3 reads CSVYLAGAYEQYF. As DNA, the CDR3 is TGCAGCGTTTACCTAGCGGGAGCCTACGAGCAGTACTTC.

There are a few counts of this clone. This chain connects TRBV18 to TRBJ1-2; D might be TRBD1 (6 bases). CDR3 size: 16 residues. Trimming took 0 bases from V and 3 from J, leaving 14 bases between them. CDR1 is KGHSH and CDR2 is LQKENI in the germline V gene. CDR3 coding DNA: TGTGCCAGCTCACCACCGACTCAGACAGGCGACTATGGCTACACCTTC. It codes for CASSPPTQTGDYGYTF.

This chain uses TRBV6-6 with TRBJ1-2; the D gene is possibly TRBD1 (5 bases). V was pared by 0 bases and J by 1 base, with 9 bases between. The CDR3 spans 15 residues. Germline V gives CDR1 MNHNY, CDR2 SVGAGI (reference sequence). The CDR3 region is CASSYSQGSNYGYTF. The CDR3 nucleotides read TGTGCCAGCAGTTACTCGCAGGGAAGTAACTATGGCTACACCTTC.

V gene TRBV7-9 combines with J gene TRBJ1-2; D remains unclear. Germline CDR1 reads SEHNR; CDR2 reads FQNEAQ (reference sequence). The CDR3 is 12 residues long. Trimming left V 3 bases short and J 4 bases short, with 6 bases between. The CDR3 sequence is CASSFGVYGYTF. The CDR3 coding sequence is TGTGCCAGCAGCTTCGGTGTCTATGGCTACACCTTC.

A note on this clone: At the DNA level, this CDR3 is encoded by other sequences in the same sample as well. CDR3 sequence reads: CASSLAASGRNEQYF. CDR3 DNA: TGTGCCAGCAGCTTAGCGGCTAGCGGGAGGAACGAGCAGTACTTC. The chain is built from TRBV7-2 and TRBJ2-7; the match to TRBD2 covers 11 bases. V gave up 0 bases and J gave up 5 bases; unmatched junction bases: 3. Germline V gene lookup returns CDR1 SGHTA and CDR2 FQGNSA. This CDR3 spans 15 amino acids.

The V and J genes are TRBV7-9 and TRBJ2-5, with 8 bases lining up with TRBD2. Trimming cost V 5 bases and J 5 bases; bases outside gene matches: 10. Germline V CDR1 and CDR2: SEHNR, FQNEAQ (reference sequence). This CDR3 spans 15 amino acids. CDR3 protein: CASSTQWTSRETQYF. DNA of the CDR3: TGTGCCAGCAGCACCCAATGGACTAGCAGGGAGACCCAGTACTTC.

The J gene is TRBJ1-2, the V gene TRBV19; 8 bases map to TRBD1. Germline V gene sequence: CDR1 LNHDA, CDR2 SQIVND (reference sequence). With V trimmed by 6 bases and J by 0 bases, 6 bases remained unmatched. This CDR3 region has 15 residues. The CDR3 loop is CASRETGASNYGYTF. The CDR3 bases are TGTGCCAGTAGGGAGACAGGGGCGTCTAACTATGGCTACACCTTC.

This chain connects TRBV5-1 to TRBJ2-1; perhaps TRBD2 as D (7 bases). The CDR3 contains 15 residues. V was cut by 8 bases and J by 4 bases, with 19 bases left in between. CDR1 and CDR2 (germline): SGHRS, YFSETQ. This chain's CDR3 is CASNRGGQTYNEQFF. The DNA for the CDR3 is TGCGCCAGTAACCGCGGGGGCCAAACTTACAATGAGCAGTTCTTC.

This chain's CDR3 is CAWSWDSQETQYF. The DNA for the CDR3 is TGTGCCTGGAGTTGGGACAGCCAAGAGACCCAGTACTTC. The genes are TRBV30 and TRBJ2-5; 7 nucleotides align to TRBD1. The CDR3 runs 13 residues. Germline CDR1 is GTSNPN and CDR2 is SVGIG (reference sequence). With V trimmed by 2 bases and J by 1 base, 1 base remained unmatched. The complete variable domain, with remaining parts taken from reference TRBV30 and TRBJ2-5, reads SQTIHQWPATLVQPVGSPLSLECTVEGTSNPNLYWYRQAAGRGLQLLFYSVGIGQISSEVPQNLSASRPQDRQFILSSKKLLLSDSGFYLCAWSWDSQETQYFGPGTRLLVL.

The CDR3 reads CASSETGGQGGYTF. Written as DNA, the CDR3 is TGTGCCAGCAGCGAGACAGGGGGCCAAGGGGGCTACACCTTC. The chain couples TRBV11-3 to TRBJ1-2; TRBD1 matches at 10 bases. The trim removed 5 bases at V and 8 bases at J, leaving 8 bases unmatched. CDR3 length: 14 amino acids. Germline loops: CDR1 SGHNT, CDR2 YENEEA.